This TCR beta chain emerged from a study of CD8 T cells in ankylosing spondylitis. Study findings and constraints: Earlier reports found some motif variants in synovial fluid and blood in reactive arthritis. Clones linked to disease were reported to show significant enrichment in matched ankylosing spondylitis synovial fluid.

Germline V gene lookup returns CDR1 MNHEY and CDR2 SMNVEV (reference sequence). V dropped 0 bases and J dropped 0 bases, with 7 bases sitting between them. This CDR3 spans 15 amino acids. The sample holds many counts of this clonotype. Its cognate antigen is unknown. TCRdb independently ran MiXCR on the 5' RACE reads; one entry per CDR3 protein. The sample records under 300,000 distinct CDR3 sequences, approximately 11% being singletons. Source material: blood, either unsorted or a sorted T cell fraction (not recorded which). This clonotype was sampled from a male donor with ankylosing spondylitis or in good health (not recorded which). This chain links TRBV27 with TRBJ2-3, with a weak D call TRBD1 (5 bases). CDR3 sequence: CASSLSPGSTDTQYF. CDR3 DNA: TGTGCCAGCAGTTTATCACCAGGGAGCACAGATACGCAGTATTTT.